This T cell receptor (beta chain) is from a study of cytomegalovirus exposure and HLA in healthy donors. This CDR3 is 14 amino acids long. The V gene's germline CDR1 is SGHDN and CDR2 FVKESK. Trimming left V 0 bases short and J 11 bases short, with 16 bases between. TCRdb's copy holds only in-frame clones and misses some; the assay was immunoSEQ multiplex PCR. There are 150,000 to 200,000 clones in the sample; about 86% occur only once, and roughly 5.7% lies in the top ten. Sample: PBMCs. The rearrangement joins TRBV14 to TRBJ1-1, with D possibly TRBD1 on 5 matching bases. This receptor was taken from a woman aged 25 to 39 in good health and CMV-seronegative. Here the CDR3 DNA reads TGTGCCAGCAGCCAAGATCTTTGGACACAATCGGCTTTCTTT. Residues: CASSQDLWTQSAFF. The complete variable domain, with remaining parts taken from reference TRBV14 and TRBJ1-1, reads EAGVTQFPSHSVIEKGQTVTLRCDPISGHDNLYWYRRVMGKEIKFLLHFVKESKQDESGMPNNRFLAERTGGTYSTLKVQPAELEDSGVYFCASSQDLWTQSAFFGQGTRLTVV.